This is a list of T cell receptor beta chains from one sample in a study of CD8+CD57+ T cells in acquired aplastic anemia. MiXCR, applied by TCRdb to the reads, yields one record per CDR3 protein. Here the sample spans under 350,000 distinct CDR3 sequences, around 60% being singletons. Specimen: sorted CD4+, CD8+, or CD8+CD57+ T cells (not recorded which) from PBMCs. The receptors shown here come from a human donor with severe aplastic anemia or a healthy control (not recorded which). Both conserved end residues are part of each CDR3. The D gene is left open where the match is weak. Some rows mark clone size as missing; the rest say once, few, many or name a class of expanded clone.

clone_size d_call j_call v_call cdr3_nt cdr3_aa
NA TRBD1 TRBJ1-1 TRBV12-3/TRBV12-4 TGTGCCAGCAACTTTAGGGGGCTAGGGACTGAAGCTTTCTTT CASNFRGLGTEAFF
NA TRBD1 TRBJ2-4 TRBV2 TGTGCCAGCAGCCCGGACAGGGTAGCTGACATTCAGTACTTC CASSPDRVADIQYF
few TRBD1 TRBJ1-2 TRBV24-1 TGTGCCATCGACAGGGAACCCTATGGCTACACCTTC CAIDREPYGYTF
many TRBD2 TRBJ2-5 TRBV2 TGTGCCAGCAGTGGGACTAGCGGGGGGGAAGAGACCCAGTACTTC CASSGTSGGEETQYF
few TRBD1 TRBJ2-7 TRBV15 TGTGCCACCAGCAGAGATCCCAGACAGGGGGGACGCTACGAGCAGTACTTC CATSRDPRQGGRYEQYF
NA NA TRBJ2-7 TRBV13 TGTGCCAGCAGCTTAGCAGATAGCGGAGTAAGCTACGAGCAGTACTTC CASSLADSGVSYEQYF
many NA TRBJ2-2 TRBV7-2 TGTGCCAGCAGCTTTCAGGGTACCGGGGAGCTGTTTTTT CASSFQGTGELFF
NA NA TRBJ2-6 TRBV10-3 TGTGCCATCAGTGTTGGGGGGCCTGGGGCCAACGTCCTGACTTTC CAISVGGPGANVLTF
many NA TRBJ1-6 TRBV6-5 TGTGCCAGCAGTTACGCCTCGCAGGGGTCTAGTTCACCCCTCCACTTT CASSYASQGSSSPLHF
NA TRBD2 TRBJ2-5 TRBV5-6 TGTGCCAGCACCCCCAGGACTAGCCTCCGAGAGACCCAGTACTTC CASTPRTSLRETQYF
NA NA TRBJ2-1 TRBV9 TGTGCCAGCAGCGTAGTGGGGACTTCCTACAATGAGCAGTTCTTC CASSVVGTSYNEQFF
NA TRBD2 TRBJ2-1 TRBV9 TGTGCCAGCAGCGTAGAAACTAGCGGGGCGAACAATGAGCAGTTCTTC CASSVETSGANNEQFF
NA NA TRBJ1-2 TRBV2 TGTGCCAGCAGTGGTATGGGTCCGATCTATGGCTACACCTTC CASSGMGPIYGYTF
NA NA TRBJ1-4 TRBV20-1 TGCAGTGGCGGGAAGGGGGGTAATGAAAAACTGTTTTTT CSGGKGGNEKLFF
few NA TRBJ2-1 TRBV10-3 TGTGCCATCAGTGTCGGAAGTGCTAGCTTGGGCAATGAGCAGTTCTTC CAISVGSASLGNEQFF
few NA TRBJ2-7 TRBV12-3/TRBV12-4 TGTGCCAGCAGTGAAACGGCTTACAGGGACGGAGGCCTTTACGACCAGTACTTC CASSETAYRDGGLYDQYF
NA NA TRBJ2-3 TRBV24-1 TGTGCCACCATGGGACAGACTAGCGCAGATACGCAGTATTTT CATMGQTSADTQYF
many TRBD2 TRBJ2-3 TRBV5-8 TGTGCCAGCAGCTTTTACAGCGGGGGGGCAGATACGCAGTATTTT CASSFYSGGADTQYF
NA TRBD1 TRBJ2-5 TRBV20-1 TGCAGTGCTATTGACAGGGTGCGGCGGGAGACCCAGTACTTC CSAIDRVRRETQYF
NA NA TRBJ2-1 TRBV19 TGTGCCAGTAGTATCAACCCATACAATGAGCAGTTCTTC CASSINPYNEQFF
NA TRBD1 TRBJ1-6 TRBV12-3/TRBV12-4 TGTGCCAGCACCGATGGACAGGGGGCCCACTTCAATTCACCCCTCCACTTT CASTDGQGAHFNSPLHF
NA NA TRBJ2-1 TRBV7-9 TGTGCCAGCAGCTTCCGGACCGGGACACTCAATGAGCAGTTCTTC CASSFRTGTLNEQFF
NA NA TRBJ2-3 TRBV9 TGTGCCAGCAGCGTAGTACTAGCAGACGATACGCAGTATTTT CASSVVLADDTQYF
NA NA TRBJ1-2 TRBV19 TGTGCCAGCAGCCCGCAGGCAGGGGACGATGGCTACACCTTC CASSPQAGDDGYTF
many TRBD1 TRBJ2-2 TRBV19 TGTGCCAGTCGAACGGACAGGTCGAGCACCGGGGAGCTGTTTTTT CASRTDRSSTGELFF
NA NA TRBJ2-7 TRBV5-1 TGCGCCAGCAGCATCCGGGACGGGAGCTCCTACGAGCAGTACTTC CASSIRDGSSYEQYF
NA NA TRBJ2-1 TRBV2 TGTGCCAGCACCGATCGGCGGACAGCTAATGAGCAGTTCTTC CASTDRRTANEQFF